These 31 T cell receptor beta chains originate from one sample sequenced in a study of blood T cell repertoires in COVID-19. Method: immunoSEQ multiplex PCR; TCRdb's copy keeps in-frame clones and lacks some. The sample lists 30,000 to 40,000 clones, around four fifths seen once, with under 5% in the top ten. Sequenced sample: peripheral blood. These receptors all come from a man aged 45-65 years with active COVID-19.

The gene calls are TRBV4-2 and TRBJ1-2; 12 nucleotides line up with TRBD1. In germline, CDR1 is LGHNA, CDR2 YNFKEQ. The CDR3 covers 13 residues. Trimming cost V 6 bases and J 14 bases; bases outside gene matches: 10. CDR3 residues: CASSTGTGGPPTF. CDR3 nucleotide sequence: TGTGCCAGCAGTACCGGGACAGGGGGCCCTCCGACCTTC.

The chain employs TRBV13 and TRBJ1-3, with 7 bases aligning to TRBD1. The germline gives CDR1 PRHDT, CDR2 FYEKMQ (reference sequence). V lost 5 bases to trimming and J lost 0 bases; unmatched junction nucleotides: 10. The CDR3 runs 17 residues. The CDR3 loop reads CASSPRTGGNSGNTIYF. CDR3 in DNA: TGTGCCAGCAGCCCGAGGACAGGCGGCAACTCTGGAAACACCATATATTTT.

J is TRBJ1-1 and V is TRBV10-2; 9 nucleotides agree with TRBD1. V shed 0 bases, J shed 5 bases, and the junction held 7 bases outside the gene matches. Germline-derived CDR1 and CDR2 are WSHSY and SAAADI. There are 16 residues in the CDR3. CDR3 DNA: TGCGCCAGCAGTGAGTCGTTCGGGACAGGGTGGACTGAAGCTTTCTTT. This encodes CASSESFGTGWTEAFF.

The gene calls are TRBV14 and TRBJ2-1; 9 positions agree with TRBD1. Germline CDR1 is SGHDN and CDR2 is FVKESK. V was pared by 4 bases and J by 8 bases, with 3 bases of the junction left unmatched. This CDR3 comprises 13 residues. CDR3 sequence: CASSLTGGDEQFF. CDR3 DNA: TGTGCCAGCAGCCTCACAGGGGGCGATGAGCAGTTCTTC.

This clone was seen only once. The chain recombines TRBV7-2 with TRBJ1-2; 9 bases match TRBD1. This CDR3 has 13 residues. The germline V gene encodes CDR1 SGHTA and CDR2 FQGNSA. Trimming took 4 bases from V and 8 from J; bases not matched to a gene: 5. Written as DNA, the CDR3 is TGTGCCAGCAGCTCACAGGGGGCATGGGGCTACACCTTC. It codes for CASSSQGAWGYTF.

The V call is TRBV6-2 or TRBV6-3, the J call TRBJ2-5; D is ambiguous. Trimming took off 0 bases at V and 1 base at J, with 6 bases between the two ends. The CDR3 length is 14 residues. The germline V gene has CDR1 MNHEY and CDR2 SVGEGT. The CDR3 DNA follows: TGTGCCAGCAGTTACTCCGGGTCCCAAGAGACCCAGTACTTC. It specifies CASSYSGSQETQYF.

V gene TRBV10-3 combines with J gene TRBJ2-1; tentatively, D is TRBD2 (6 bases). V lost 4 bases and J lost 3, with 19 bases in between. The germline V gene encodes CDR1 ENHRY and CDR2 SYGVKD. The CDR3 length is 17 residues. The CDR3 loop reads CAISGTIAAGLYNEQFF. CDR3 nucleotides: TGTGCCATCAGTGGAACCATAGCGGCGGGACTCTACAATGAGCAGTTCTTC.

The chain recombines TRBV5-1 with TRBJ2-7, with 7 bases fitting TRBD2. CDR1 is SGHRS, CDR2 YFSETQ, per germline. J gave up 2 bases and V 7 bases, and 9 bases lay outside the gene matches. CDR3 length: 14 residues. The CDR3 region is CASSTNGGTYEQYF. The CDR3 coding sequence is TGCGCCAGCTCCACCAACGGGGGGACCTACGAGCAGTACTTC. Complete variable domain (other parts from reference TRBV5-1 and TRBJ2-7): KAGVTQTPRYLIKTRGQQVTLSCSPISGHRSVSWYQQTPGQGLQFLFEYFSETQRNKGNFPGRFSGRQFSNSRSEMNVSTLELGDSALYLCASSTNGGTYEQYFGPGTRLTVT.

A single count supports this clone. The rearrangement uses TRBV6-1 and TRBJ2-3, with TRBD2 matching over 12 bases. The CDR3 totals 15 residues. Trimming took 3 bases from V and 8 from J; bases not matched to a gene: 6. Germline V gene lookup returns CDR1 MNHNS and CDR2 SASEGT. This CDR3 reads CASSDRTSGVGTQYF. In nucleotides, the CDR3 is TGTGCCAGCAGTGACCGGACTAGCGGGGTTGGTACGCAGTATTTT.

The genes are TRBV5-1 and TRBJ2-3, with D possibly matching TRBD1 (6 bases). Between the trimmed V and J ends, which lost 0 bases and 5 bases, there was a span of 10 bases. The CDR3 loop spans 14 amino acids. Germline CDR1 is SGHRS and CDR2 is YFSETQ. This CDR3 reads CASSLGQGLDTQYF. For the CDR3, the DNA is TGCGCCAGCAGCTTGGGGCAGGGGTTAGATACGCAGTATTTT.

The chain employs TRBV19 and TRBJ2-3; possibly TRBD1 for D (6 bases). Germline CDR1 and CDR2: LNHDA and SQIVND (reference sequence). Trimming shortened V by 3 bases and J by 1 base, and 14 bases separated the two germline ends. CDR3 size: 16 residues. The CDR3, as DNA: TGTGCCAGTAGTATCGTGGGGGACACACGCACAGATACGCAGTATTTT. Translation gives CASSIVGDTRTDTQYF.

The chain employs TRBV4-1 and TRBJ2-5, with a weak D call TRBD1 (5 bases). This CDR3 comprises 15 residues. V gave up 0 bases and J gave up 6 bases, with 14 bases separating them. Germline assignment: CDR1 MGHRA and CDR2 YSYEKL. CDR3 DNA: TGCGCCAGCAGCCAAGATCGGACACCGAGGCAGACCCAGTACTTC. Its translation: CASSQDRTPRQTQYF.

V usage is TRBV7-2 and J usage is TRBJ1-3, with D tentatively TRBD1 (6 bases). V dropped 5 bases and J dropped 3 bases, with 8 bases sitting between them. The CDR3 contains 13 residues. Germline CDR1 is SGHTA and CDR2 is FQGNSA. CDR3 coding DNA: TGTGCCAGCAGCAAACAGGGTGGAAACACCATATATTTT. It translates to CASSKQGGNTIYF. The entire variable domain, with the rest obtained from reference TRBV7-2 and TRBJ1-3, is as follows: GAGVSQSPSNKVTEKGKDVELRCDPISGHTALYWYRQSLGQGLEFLIYFQGNSAPDKSGLPSDRFSAERTGGSVSTLTIQRTQQEDSAVYLCASSKQGGNTIYFGEGSWLTVV.

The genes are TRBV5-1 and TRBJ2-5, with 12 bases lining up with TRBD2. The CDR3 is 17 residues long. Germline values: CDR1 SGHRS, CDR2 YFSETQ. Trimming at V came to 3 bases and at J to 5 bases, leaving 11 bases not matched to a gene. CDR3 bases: TGCGCCAGCAGCTATACACCACTAGCGGGGGGCGTGGAGACCCAGTACTTC. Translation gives CASSYTPLAGGVETQYF.

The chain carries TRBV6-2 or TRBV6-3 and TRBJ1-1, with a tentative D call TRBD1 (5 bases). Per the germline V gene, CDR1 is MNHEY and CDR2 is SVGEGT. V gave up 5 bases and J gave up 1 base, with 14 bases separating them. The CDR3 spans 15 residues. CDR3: CASSPSGFQNTEAFF. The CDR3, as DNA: TGTGCCAGCAGTCCCTCAGGGTTTCAGAACACTGAAGCTTTCTTT.

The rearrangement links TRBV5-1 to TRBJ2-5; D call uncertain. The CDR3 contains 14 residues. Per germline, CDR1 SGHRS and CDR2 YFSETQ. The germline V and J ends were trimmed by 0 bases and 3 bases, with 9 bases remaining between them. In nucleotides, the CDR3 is TGCGCCAGCAGCTTGGGAACAGTAAAAGAGACCCAGTACTTC. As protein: CASSLGTVKETQYF. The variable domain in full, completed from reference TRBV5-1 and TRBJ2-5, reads KAGVTQTPRYLIKTRGQQVTLSCSPISGHRSVSWYQQTPGQGLQFLFEYFSETQRNKGNFPGRFSGRQFSNSRSEMNVSTLELGDSALYLCASSLGTVKETQYFGPGTRLLVL.

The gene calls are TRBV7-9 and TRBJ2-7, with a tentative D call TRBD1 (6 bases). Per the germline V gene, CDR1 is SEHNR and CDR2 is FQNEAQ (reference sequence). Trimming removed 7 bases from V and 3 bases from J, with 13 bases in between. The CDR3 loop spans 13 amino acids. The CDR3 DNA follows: TGTGCCAGCATAAGGGAAGGGGGCTACGAGCAGTACTTC. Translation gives CASIREGGYEQYF.

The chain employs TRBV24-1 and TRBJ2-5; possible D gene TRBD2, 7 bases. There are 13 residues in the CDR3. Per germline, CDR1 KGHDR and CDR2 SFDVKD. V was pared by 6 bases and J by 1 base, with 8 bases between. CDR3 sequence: CATSRGAQETQYF. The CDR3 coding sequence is TGTGCCACCAGTCGGGGGGCCCAAGAGACCCAGTACTTC.

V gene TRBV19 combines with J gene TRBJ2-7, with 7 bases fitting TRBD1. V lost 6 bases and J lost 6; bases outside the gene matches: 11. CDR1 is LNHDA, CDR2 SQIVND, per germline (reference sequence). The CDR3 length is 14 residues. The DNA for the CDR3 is TGTGCCAGTAGGCTGACAGGGTCTGCTACCGAGCAGTACTTC. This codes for CASRLTGSATEQYF. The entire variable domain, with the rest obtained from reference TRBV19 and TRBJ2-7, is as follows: DGGITQSPKYLFRKEGQNVTLSCEQNLNHDAMYWYRQDPGQGLRLIYYSQIVNDFQKGDIAEGYSVSREKKESFPLTVTSAQKNPTAFYLCASRLTGSATEQYFGPGTRLTVT.

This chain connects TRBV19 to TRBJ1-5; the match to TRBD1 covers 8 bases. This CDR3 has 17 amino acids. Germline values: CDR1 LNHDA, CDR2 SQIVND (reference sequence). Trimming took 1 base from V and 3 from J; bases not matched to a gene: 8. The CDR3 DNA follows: TGTGCCAGTAGTATAGGGACAGGGATACGGGCCAATCAGCCCCAGCATTTT. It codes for CASSIGTGIRANQPQHF.

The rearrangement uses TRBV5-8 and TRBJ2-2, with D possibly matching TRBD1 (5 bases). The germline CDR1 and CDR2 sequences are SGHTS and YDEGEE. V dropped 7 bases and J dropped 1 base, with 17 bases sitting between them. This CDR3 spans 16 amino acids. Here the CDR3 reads CASAPLQELNTGELFF. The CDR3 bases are TGTGCCAGCGCCCCCCTACAGGAGCTGAACACCGGGGAGCTGTTTTTT.

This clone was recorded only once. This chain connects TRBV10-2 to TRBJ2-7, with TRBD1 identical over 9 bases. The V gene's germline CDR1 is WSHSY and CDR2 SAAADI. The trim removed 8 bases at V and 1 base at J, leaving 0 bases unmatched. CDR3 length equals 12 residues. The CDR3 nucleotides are TGCGCCAGCGGACAGGGGTCCTACGAGCAGTACTTC. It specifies CASGQGSYEQYF.

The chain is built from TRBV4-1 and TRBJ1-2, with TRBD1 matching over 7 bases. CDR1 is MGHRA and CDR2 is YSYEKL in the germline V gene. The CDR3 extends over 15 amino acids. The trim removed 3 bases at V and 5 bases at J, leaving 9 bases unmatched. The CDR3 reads CASSQSQGKRYGYTF. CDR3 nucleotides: TGCGCCAGCAGCCAGTCACAGGGGAAGAGGTATGGCTACACCTTC.

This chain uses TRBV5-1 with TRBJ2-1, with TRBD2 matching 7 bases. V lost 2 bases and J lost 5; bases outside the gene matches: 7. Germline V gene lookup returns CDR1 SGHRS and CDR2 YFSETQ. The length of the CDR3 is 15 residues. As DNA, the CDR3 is TGCGCCAGCAGCTTCGGTAGTGGGGGGGACAATGAGCAGTTCTTC. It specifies CASSFGSGGDNEQFF.

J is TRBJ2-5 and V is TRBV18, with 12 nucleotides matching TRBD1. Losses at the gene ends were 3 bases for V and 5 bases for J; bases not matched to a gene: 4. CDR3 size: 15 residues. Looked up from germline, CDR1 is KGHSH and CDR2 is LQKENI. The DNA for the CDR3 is TGTGCCAGCTCACCCGGGACAGGGGGCCGGGAGACCCAGTACTTC. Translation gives CASSPGTGGRETQYF.

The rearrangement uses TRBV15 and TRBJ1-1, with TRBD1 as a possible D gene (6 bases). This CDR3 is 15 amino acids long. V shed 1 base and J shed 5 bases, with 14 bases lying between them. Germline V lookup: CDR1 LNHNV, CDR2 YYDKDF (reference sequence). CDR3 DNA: TGTGCCACCAGCAGAGCTGGGGGGGCGGCAACTGAAGCTTTCTTT. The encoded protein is CATSRAGGAATEAFF.

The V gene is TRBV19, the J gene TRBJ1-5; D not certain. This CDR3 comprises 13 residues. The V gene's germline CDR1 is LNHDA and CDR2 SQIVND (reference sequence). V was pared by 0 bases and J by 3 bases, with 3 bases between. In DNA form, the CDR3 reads TGTGCCAGTAGTATAGATCACAATCAGCCCCAGCATTTT. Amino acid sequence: CASSIDHNQPQHF. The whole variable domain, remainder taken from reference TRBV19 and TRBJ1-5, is DGGITQSPKYLFRKEGQNVTLSCEQNLNHDAMYWYRQDPGQGLRLIYYSQIVNDFQKGDIAEGYSVSREKKESFPLTVTSAQKNPTAFYLCASSIDHNQPQHFGDGTRLSIL.

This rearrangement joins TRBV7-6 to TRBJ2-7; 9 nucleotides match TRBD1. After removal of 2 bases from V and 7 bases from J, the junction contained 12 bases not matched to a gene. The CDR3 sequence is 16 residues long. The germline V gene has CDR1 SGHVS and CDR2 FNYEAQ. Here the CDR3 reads CASSLSPFGQGKEQYF. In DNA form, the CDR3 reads TGTGCCAGCAGCTTAAGCCCCTTCGGACAGGGGAAGGAGCAGTACTTC. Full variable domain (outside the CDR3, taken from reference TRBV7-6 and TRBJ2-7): GAGVSQSPRYKVTKRGQDVALRCDPISGHVSLYWYRQALGQGPEFLTYFNYEAQQDKSGLPNDRFSAERPEGSISTLTIQRTEQRDSAMYRCASSLSPFGQGKEQYFGPGTRLTVT.

The CDR3 DNA reads TGTGCCAGCAGTTTGACAGGGACCGAGCAGTACTTC. Its translation is CASSLTGTEQYF. The chain joins TRBV27 to TRBJ2-7; TRBD1 matches 7 bases. This CDR3 has 12 amino acids. Germline V gives CDR1 MNHEY, CDR2 SMNVEV (reference sequence). The V and J ends lost 3 bases and 6 bases, in that order; junction bases with no gene match: 2.

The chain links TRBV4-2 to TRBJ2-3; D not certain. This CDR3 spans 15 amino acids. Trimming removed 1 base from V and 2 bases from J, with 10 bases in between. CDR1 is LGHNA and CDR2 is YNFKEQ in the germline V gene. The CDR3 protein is CASSQGRVLTDTQYF. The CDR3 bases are TGTGCCAGCAGCCAAGGACGGGTACTCACAGATACGCAGTATTTT.

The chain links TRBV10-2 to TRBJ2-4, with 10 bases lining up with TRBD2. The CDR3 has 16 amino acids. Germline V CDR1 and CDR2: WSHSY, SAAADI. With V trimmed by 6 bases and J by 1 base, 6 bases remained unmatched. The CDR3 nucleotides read TGCGCCAGCAGGGTAGCGGGGGGTTTGGCCAAAAACATTCAGTACTTC. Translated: CASRVAGGLAKNIQYF.